This T cell receptor beta chain derives from a study of blood T cell repertoires in COVID-19. The wider study: Sources were T cells, B-cell-depleted T cells, or PBMCs; the material itself was cDNA or gDNA.

The CDR3 length is 13 residues. Germline assignment: CDR1 MNHEY and CDR2 SVGAGI. Trimming took 6 bases from V and 5 from J; bases not matched to a gene: 3. Methods used by the authors: Reference gene primer amplification gave nucleated cell count estimates. Only in-frame clones appear in the TCRdb table, and some are missing; sequencing was by immunoSEQ multiplex PCR. V, J and clone size were drawn from that table, and D and trimming were deduced from the DNA. In the table there are about 230,000 clones, 80% to 85% of which are singletons. The J gene is TRBJ1-2, the V gene TRBV6-5; 10 nucleotides match TRBD1. The TCR sequence derives from a man aged 40-50 years with acute or convalescent COVID-19. Material: peripheral blood. CDR3 nucleotide sequence: TGTGCCAGCAGGGGACAGGGGAGATATGGCTACACCTTC. It specifies CASRGQGRYGYTF.